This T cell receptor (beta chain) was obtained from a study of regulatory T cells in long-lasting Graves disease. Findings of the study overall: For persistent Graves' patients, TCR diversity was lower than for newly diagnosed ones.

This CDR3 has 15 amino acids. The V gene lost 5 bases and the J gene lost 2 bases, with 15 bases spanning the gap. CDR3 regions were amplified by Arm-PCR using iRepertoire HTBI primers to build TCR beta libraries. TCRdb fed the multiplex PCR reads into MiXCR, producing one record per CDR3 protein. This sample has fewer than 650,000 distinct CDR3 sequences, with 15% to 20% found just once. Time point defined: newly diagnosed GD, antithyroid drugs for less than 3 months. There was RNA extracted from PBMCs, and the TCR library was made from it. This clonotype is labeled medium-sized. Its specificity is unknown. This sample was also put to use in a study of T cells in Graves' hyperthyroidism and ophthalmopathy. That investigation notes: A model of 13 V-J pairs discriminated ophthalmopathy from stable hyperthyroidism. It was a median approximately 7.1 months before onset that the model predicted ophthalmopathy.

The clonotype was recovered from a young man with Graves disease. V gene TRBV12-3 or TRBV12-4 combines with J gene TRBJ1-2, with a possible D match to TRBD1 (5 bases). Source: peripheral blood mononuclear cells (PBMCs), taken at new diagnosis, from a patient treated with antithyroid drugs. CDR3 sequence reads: CASSPGPSGNYGYTF. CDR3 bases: TGTGCCAGCAGTCCGGGACCAAGCGGGAACTATGGCTACACCTTC.